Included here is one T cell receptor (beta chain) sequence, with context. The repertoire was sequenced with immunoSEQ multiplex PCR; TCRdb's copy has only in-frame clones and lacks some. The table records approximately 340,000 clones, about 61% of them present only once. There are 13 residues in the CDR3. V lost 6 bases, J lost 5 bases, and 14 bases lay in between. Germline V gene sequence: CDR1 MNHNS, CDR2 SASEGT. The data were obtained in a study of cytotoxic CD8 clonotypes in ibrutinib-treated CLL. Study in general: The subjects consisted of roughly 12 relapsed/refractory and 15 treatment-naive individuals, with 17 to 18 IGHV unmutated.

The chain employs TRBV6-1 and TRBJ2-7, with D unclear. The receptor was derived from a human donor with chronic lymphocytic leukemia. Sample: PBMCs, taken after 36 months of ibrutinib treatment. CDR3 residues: CASRARTSDEQYF. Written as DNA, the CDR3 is TGTGCCAGCAGAGCGAGGACGTCCGACGAGCAGTACTTC.